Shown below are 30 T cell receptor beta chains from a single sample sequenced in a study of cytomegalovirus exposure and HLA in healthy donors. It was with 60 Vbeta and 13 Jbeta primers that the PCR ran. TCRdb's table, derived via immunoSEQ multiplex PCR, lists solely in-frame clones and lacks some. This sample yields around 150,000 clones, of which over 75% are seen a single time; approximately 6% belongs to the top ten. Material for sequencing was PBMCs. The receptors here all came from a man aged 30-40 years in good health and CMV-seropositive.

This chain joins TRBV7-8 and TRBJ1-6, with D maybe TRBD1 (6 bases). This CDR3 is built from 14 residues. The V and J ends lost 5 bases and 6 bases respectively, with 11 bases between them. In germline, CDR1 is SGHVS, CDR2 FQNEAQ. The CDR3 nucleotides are TGTGCCAGCAGCCACCTCAGGGGTAATTCACCCCTCCACTTT. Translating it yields CASSHLRGNSPLHF.

For the CDR3, the DNA is TGTGCCAGCACCTTGGGAGGACTAGGAGGTATGAAGACCCAGTACTTC. It specifies CASTLGGLGGMKTQYF. V is TRBV7-8 and J is TRBJ2-5; 7 bases line up with TRBD2. This CDR3 comprises 16 residues. The ends lost 7 bases at V and 6 bases at J; junction bases unmatched: 17. Germline V gene lookup returns CDR1 SGHVS and CDR2 FQNEAQ.

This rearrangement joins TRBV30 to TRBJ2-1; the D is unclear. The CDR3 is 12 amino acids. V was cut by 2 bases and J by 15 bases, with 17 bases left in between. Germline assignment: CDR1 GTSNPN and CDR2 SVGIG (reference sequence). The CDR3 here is CAWSPETRAWFF. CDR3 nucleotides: TGTGCCTGGAGTCCAGAGACACGTGCGTGGTTCTTC. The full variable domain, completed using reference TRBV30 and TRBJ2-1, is SQTIHQWPATLVQPVGSPLSLECTVEGTSNPNLYWYRQAAGRGLQLLFYSVGIGQISSEVPQNLSASRPQDRQFILSSKKLLLSDSGFYLCAWSPETRAWFFGPGTRLTVL.

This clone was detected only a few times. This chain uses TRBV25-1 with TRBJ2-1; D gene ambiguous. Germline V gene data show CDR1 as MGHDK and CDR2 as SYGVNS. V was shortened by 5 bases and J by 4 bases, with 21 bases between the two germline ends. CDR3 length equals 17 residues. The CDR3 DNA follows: TGTGCCAGCAGTCATCAGGTGGGCGAACACCTATACAATGAGCAGTTCTTC. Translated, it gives CASSHQVGEHLYNEQFF.

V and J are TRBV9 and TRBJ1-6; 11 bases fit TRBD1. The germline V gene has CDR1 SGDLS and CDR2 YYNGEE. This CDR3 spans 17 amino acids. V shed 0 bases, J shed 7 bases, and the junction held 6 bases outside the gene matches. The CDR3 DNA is TGTGCCAGCAGCGTAGGAGCGGGACAGGGGGACAATTCACCCCTCCACTTT. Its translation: CASSVGAGQGDNSPLHF.

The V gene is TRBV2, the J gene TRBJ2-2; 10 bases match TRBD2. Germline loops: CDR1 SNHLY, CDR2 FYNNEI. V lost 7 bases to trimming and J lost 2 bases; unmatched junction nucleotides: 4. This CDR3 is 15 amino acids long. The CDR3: CASITSGKNTGELFF. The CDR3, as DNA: TGTGCCAGCATAACTAGCGGGAAAAACACCGGGGAGCTGTTTTTT. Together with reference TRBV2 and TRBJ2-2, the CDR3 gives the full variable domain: EPEVTQTPSHQVTQMGQEVILRCVPISNHLYFYWYRQILGQKVEFLVSFYNNEISEKSEIFDDQFSVERPDGSNFTLKIRSTKLEDSAMYFCASITSGKNTGELFFGEGSRLTVL.

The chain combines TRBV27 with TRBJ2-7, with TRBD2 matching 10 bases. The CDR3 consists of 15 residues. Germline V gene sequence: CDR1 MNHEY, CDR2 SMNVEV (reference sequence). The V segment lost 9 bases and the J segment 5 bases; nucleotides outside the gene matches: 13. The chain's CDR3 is CASLSGGAALDEQYF. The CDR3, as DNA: TGTGCCAGTCTAAGCGGGGGGGCCGCTTTGGACGAGCAGTACTTC.

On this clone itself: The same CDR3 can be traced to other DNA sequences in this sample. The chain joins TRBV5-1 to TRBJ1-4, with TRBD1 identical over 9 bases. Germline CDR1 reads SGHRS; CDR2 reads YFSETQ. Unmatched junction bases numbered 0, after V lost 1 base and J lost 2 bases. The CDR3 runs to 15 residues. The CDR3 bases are TGCGCCAGCAGCTTGACAGGGGGCACTAATGAAAAACTGTTTTTT. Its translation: CASSLTGGTNEKLFF.

CDR3 DNA: TGTGCCAGCAGCTTGGGGGGGGTCTTTAGCGGGAGGATCTCCTACGAGCAGTACTTC. Translating gives CASSLGGVFSGRISYEQYF. The chain uses TRBV5-8 and TRBJ2-7; TRBD2 aligns across 10 bases. This CDR3 is built from 19 residues. Germline V gene data show CDR1 as SGHTS and CDR2 as YDEGEE. V lost 0 bases, J lost 0 bases, and 12 bases stayed unmatched. The full variable domain, completed using reference TRBV5-8 and TRBJ2-7, is EAGVTQSPTHLIKTRGQQATLRCSPISGHTSVYWYQQALGLGLQFLLWYDEGEERNRGNFPPRFSGRQFPNYSSELNVNALELEDSALYLCASSLGGVFSGRISYEQYFGPGTRLTVT.

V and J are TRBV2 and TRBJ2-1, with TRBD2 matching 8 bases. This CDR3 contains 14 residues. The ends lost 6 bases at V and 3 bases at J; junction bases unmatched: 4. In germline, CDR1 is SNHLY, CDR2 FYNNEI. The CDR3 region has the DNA TGTGCCAGCAGAGGGACTAGTTTCTACAATGAGCAGTTCTTC. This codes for CASRGTSFYNEQFF.

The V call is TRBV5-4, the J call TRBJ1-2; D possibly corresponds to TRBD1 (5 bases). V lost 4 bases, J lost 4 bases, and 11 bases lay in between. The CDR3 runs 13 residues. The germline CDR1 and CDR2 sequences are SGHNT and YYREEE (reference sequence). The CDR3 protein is CASSAGGGYGYTF. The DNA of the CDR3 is TGTGCCAGCAGCGCGGGGGGGGGCTATGGCTACACCTTC. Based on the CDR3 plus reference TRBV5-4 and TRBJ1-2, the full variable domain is ETGVTQSPTHLIKTRGQQVTLRCSSQSGHNTVSWYQQALGQGPQFIFQYYREEENGRGNFPPRFSGLQFPNYSSELNVNALELDDSALYLCASSAGGGYGYTFGSGTRLTVV.

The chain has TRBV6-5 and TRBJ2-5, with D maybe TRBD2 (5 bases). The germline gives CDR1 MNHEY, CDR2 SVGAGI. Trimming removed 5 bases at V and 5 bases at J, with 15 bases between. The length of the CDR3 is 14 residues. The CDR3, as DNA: TGTGCCAGCAGTCACGGGGATCCCCCGGAGACCCAGTACTTC. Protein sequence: CASSHGDPPETQYF.

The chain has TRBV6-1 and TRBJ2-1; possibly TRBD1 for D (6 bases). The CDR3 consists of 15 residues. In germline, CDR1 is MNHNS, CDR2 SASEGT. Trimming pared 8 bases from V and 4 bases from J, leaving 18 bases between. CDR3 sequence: CASGAGTQIYNEQFF. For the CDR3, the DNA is TGTGCCAGCGGAGCCGGGACACAGATTTACAATGAGCAGTTCTTC.

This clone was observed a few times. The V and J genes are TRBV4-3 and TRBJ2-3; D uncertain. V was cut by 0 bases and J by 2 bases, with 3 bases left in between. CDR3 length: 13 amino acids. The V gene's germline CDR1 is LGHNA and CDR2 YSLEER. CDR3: CASSQDSTDTQYF. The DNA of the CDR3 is TGCGCCAGCAGCCAAGACTCCACAGATACGCAGTATTTT.

The CDR3 reads CASSKLAEGYEQYF. In DNA form, the CDR3 reads TGTGCCAGTAGTAAACTAGCGGAAGGGTACGAGCAGTACTTC. The V call is TRBV19, the J call TRBJ2-7, with 8 bases matching TRBD2. From germline, CDR1 is LNHDA and CDR2 SQIVND (reference sequence). This CDR3 is 14 amino acids long. J lost 4 bases, V lost 4 bases, and 6 bases had no gene match.

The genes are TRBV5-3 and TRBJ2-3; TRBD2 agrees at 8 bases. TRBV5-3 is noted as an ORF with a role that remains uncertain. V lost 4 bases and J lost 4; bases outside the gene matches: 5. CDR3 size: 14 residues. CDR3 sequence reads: CARSPGGRADTQYF. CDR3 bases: TGTGCCAGAAGCCCGGGGGGGCGGGCAGATACGCAGTATTTT.

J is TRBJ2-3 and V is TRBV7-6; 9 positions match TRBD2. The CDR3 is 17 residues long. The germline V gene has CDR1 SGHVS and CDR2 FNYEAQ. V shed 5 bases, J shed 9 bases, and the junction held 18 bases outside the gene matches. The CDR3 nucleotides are TGTGCCAGCAGCACCCCGGGAGGGCGGGGGGGCCGGTCCACGCAGTATTTT. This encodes CASSTPGGRGGRSTQYF.

Written as DNA, the CDR3 is TGTGCCAGCAGGGGGGGCAGGGGGATGTACGAGCAGTACTTC. This codes for CASRGGRGMYEQYF. The rearrangement uses TRBV7-2 and TRBJ2-7; TRBD1 might be the D (7 bases). Germline CDR1 SGHTA, CDR2 FQGNSA. CDR3 length: 14 amino acids. Deletions cut 6 bases from V and 4 bases from J, with 16 bases between.

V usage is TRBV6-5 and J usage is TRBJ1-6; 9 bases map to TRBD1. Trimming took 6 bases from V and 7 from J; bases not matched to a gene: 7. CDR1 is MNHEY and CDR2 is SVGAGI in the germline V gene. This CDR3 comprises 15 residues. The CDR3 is CASSRQGVANSPLHF. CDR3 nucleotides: TGTGCCAGCAGCCGACAGGGGGTTGCAAATTCACCCCTCCACTTT.

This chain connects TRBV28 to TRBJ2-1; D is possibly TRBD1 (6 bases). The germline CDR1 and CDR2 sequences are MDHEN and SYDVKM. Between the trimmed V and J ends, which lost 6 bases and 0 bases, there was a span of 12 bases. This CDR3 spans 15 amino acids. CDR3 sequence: CASSVQGSSYNEQFF. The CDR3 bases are TGTGCCAGCAGCGTACAGGGAAGCTCCTACAATGAGCAGTTCTTC.

For the CDR3, the DNA is TGTGCCAGCAGTGGTCTGACAGTTACAACTAATGAAAAACTGTTTTTT. This codes for CASSGLTVTTNEKLFF. The chain recombines TRBV27 with TRBJ1-4; possible D gene TRBD1, 5 bases. V lost 5 bases and J lost 0, with 13 bases in between. Germline V gives CDR1 MNHEY, CDR2 SMNVEV (reference sequence). The length of the CDR3 is 16 residues.

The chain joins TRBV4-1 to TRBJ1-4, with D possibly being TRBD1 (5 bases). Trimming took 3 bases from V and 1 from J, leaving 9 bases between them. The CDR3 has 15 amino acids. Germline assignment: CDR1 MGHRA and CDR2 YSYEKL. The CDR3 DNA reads TGCGCCAGCAGCCAGCCGGGGGTAACTAATGAAAAACTGTTTTTT. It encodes CASSQPGVTNEKLFF.

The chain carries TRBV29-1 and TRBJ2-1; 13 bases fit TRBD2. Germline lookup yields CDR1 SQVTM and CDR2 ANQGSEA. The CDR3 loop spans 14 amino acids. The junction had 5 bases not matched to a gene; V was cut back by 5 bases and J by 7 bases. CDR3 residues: CSVQGTSGANEQFF. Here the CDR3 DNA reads TGCAGCGTTCAGGGGACTAGCGGGGCGAATGAGCAGTTCTTC.

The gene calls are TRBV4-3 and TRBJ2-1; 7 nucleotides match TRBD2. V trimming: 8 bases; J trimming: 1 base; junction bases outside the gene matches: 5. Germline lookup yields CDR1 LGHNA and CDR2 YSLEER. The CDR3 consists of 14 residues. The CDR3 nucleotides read TGCGCCAGCTGGGGGAGGGGTTCCTACAATGAGCAGTTCTTC. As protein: CASWGRGSYNEQFF.

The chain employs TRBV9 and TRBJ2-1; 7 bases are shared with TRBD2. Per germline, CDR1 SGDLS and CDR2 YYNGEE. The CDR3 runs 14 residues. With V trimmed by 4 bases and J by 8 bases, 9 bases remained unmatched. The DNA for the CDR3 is TGTGCCAGCAGCTCACTAGCGAGGGTGTATGAGCAGTTCTTC. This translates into CASSSLARVYEQFF.

The CDR3 here is CASSIEGSLSYEQYF. CDR3 bases: TGTGCCAGTAGTATAGAGGGGAGTCTATCCTACGAGCAGTACTTC. The chain recombines TRBV19 with TRBJ2-7; possible D gene TRBD2, 5 bases. The CDR3 loop spans 15 amino acids. The germline V and J ends were trimmed by 0 bases and 1 base, with 10 bases remaining between them. Per the germline V gene, CDR1 is LNHDA and CDR2 is SQIVND (reference sequence).

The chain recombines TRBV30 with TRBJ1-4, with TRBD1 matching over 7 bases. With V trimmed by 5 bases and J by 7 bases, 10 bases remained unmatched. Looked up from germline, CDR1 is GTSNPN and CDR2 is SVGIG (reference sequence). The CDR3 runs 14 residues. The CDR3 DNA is TGTGCCTGGGGTGGGGCAGGGGGTTCTGAAAAACTGTTTTTT. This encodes CAWGGAGGSEKLFF.

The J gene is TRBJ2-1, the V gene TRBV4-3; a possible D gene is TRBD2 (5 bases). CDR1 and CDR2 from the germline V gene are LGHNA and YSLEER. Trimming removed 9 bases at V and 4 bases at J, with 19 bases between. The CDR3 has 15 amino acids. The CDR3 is CASKLDLFSYNEQFF. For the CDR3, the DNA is TGCGCCAGTAAACTAGACCTCTTCTCGTACAATGAGCAGTTCTTC.

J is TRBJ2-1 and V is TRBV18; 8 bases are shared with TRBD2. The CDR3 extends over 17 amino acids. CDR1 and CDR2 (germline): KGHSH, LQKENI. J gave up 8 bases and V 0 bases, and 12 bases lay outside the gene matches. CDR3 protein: CASSPPGAAGVPDEQFF. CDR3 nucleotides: TGTGCCAGCTCACCACCTGGGGCAGCGGGAGTTCCGGATGAGCAGTTCTTC.

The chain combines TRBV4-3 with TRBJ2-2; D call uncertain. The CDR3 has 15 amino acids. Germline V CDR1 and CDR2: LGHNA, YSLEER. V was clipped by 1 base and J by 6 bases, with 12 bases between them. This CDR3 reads CASSQASSEAGELFF. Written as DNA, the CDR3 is TGCGCCAGCAGCCAAGCATCGAGTGAAGCCGGGGAGCTGTTTTTT.